The TCR beta chain under discussion was sequenced for a study of OX40 agonist ivuxolimab in advanced cancers. Study overall: Earlier treatment with anti-PD-1, anti-PD-L1 or anti-CTLA-4 was permitted, and 30% to 40% had received some. Patients achieving partial responses numbered three: one hepatocellular carcinoma case and two cutaneous melanoma cases.

The CDR3 consists of 16 residues. The germline V gene has CDR1 LNHDA and CDR2 SQIVND (reference sequence). With 3 bases clipped from V and 5 bases from J, the junction kept 11 bases outside the gene matches. The assay was immunoSEQ multiplex PCR, and TCRdb's table has in-frame clones only and misses some. The sample yields tens of thousands of clones, about 83% seen once. The chain couples TRBV19 to TRBJ2-7; 9 nucleotides match TRBD1. The source is an adult with an advanced solid tumor such as melanoma, head and neck, liver or kidney cancer. The sample here was CD4+ or CD8+ T cells sorted from blood, taken in a trial of the OX40 agonist ivuxolimab. In DNA, the CDR3 is TGTGCCAGTAGTATTCGGGGTGGGGGACAGGGAGACGAGCAGTACTTC. It is translated as CASSIRGGGQGDEQYF.